The 5 T cell receptor beta chains in this list originate from one sample, sequenced in a study of vaccination and CD4 T cells after COVID-19. Antigen specificity for these receptors is unknown. Sequencing of the DNA from cultured CD4+ T cells was carried out with the Oncomine TCR Beta short-read assay. TCRdb re-called the PCR reads through MiXCR, storing one row per CDR3 protein. The table shows thousands of distinct CDR3 sequences, with roughly 70% occurring only once. Treatment denoted: roughly ten-day PBMC culture with coronavirus spike peptide pools or control peptides (ViraFEST assay). Sequenced input: CD4+ T cells from blood, cultured in vitro. These receptors were collected from a human donor who had recovered from COVID-19.

The chain recombines TRBV7-9 with TRBJ1-5; D not certain. V was shortened by 2 bases and J by 7 bases, with 6 bases between the two germline ends. Germline V CDR1 and CDR2: SEHNR, FQNEAQ (reference sequence). CDR3 length: 12 amino acids. The CDR3 region is CASSLRDQPQHF. The CDR3 DNA follows: TGTGCCAGCAGCTTACGAGACCAGCCCCAGCATTTT.

This clonotype appeared a few times. V is TRBV20-1 and J is TRBJ1-5, with D maybe TRBD1 (6 bases). The germline CDR1 and CDR2 sequences are DFQATT and SNEGSKA (reference sequence). This CDR3 spans 14 amino acids. V lost 6 bases, J lost 1 base, and 13 bases lay in between. The CDR3 sequence: CSAAGQLSNQPQHF. The CDR3 DNA is TGCAGTGCCGCAGGACAGCTAAGCAATCAGCCCCAGCATTTT.

As concerns this clonotype: The junction and the germline gene differ at one end; a read error may be behind it. V usage is TRBV19 and J usage is TRBJ1-2, with a tentative D call TRBD1 (6 bases). CDR3 length equals 15 residues. Germline CDR1 and CDR2: LNHDA and SQIVND (reference sequence). The CDR3 DNA sequence: TGTACCAGTAGTATAGAGCAGGGGTCGTACTATGGCTACACCTTC. The encoded protein is CTSSIEQGSYYGYTF.

V usage is TRBV20-1 and J usage is TRBJ2-5; 13 positions match TRBD2. V trimming: 1 base; J trimming: 5 bases; junction bases outside the gene matches: 13. The CDR3 is made up of 18 amino acids. Per germline, CDR1 DFQATT and CDR2 SNEGSKA (reference sequence). CDR3 in DNA: TGCAGTGCTAGAGCCCCGACTAGCGGGGGGTGGCGTGGGGAGACCCAGTACTTC. It codes for CSARAPTSGGWRGETQYF.

Written as DNA, the CDR3 is TGCAGTGCTATTGTCCCTAGCGGGAGTGACCAGTACTTC. This gives the protein CSAIVPSGSDQYF. V and J are TRBV20-1 and TRBJ2-7; 10 nucleotides align to TRBD2. Germline V gives CDR1 DFQATT, CDR2 SNEGSKA (reference sequence). There are 13 residues in the CDR3. Trimming removed 4 bases from V and 10 bases from J; junction bases left unmatched: 10.